This T cell receptor (beta chain) was obtained from a study of T-cell memory formation after mild COVID-19. Study in general: TCR clusters were mostly donor specific. General study results and limits: Contracting CD4+ clones were located mainly in CM and EM, and CD8+ clones in EMRA. Contracting clones from day 15 to 85 had balanced CD4/CD8; later expanders favoured CD4+. Some SARS-CoV-2-responding clones were already detected in memory before infection.

The CDR3 length is 15 residues. V was cut by 3 bases and J by 0 bases, with 12 bases left in between. Per germline, CDR1 SQVTM and CDR2 ANQGSEA. TCRdb re-called the 5' RACE reads through MiXCR, storing one row per CDR3 protein. The sample has some 410,000 distinct CDR3 sequences, 20% to 30% seen once. Notes on this clonotype: Its antigen is unidentified.

The sample consisted of PBMCs or a T cell subset sorted from them (not recorded which). This sequence was found in an adult woman who had mild COVID-19 (a few samples of this study predate the infection). Cell type and time point are not known. The chain employs TRBV29-1 and TRBJ1-3; D uncertain. CDR3 protein: CSVDTRASSGNTIYF. The CDR3, as DNA: TGCAGCGTTGATACCCGGGCCTCCTCTGGAAACACCATATATTTT.